The subject of this entry is one TCR beta chain. Germline V lookup: CDR1 SQVTM, CDR2 ANQGSEA. CDR3 length equals 11 residues. V was shortened by 5 bases and J by 6 bases, with 7 bases between the two germline ends. The sample belongs to a study of blood T cell repertoires in COVID-19. Across the study: Acute and convalescent COVID-19 specimens originated in the United States, Italy and Spain. Sources were T cells, B-cell-depleted T cells, or PBMCs; the material itself was cDNA or gDNA.

Original analysis: Using reference gene primer amplification, nucleated cell counts were estimated. TCRdb keeps only in-frame clones here, not all; method: immunoSEQ multiplex PCR. V, J and clone size are taken as reported in that table, and D and trimming were inferred from the DNA itself. The sample lists tens of thousands of clones, roughly 84% occurring once. The gene calls are TRBV29-1 and TRBJ2-2; TRBD2 might be the D (6 bases). The specimen was peripheral blood. The clonotype comes from a woman aged 60-75 years with acute or convalescent COVID-19. The CDR3 sequence is CSVRLAGELFF. The CDR3 nucleotides read TGCAGCGTTCGACTAGCCGGGGAGCTGTTTTTT.